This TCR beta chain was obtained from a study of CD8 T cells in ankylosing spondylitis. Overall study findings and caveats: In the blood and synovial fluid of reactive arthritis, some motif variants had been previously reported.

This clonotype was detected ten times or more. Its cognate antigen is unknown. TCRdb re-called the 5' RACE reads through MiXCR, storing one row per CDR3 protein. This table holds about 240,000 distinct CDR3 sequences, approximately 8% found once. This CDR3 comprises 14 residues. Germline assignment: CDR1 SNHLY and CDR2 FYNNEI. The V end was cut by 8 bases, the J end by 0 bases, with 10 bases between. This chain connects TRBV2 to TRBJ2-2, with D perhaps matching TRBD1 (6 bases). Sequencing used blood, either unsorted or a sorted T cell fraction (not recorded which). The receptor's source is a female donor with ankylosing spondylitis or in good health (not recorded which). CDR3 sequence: CASQQGSNTGELFF. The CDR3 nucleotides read TGTGCCAGCCAACAGGGATCGAACACCGGGGAGCTGTTTTTT. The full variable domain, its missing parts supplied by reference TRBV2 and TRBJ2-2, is EPEVTQTPSHQVTQMGQEVILRCVPISNHLYFYWYRQILGQKVEFLVSFYNNEISEKSEIFDDQFSVERPDGSNFTLKIRSTKLEDSAMYFCASQQGSNTGELFFGEGSRLTVL.